This entry lists 9 T cell receptor beta chains sequenced from one sample in a study of T cells in Graves' hyperthyroidism and ophthalmopathy. It was RNA transcripts that yielded the amplified TCR beta CDR3 regions. Carried out on the TCR CDR3, a first-round RT-PCR used the HTBI primer set. TCRdb processed the multiplex PCR reads anew with MiXCR; each CDR3 protein has one entry. This table has 300,000 to 400,000 distinct CDR3 sequences, 15% to 20% appearing once. Sequencing input: blood. All receptors derive from a woman between 50 and 59 years old with Graves' hyperthyroidism.

This clonotype has only a few counts. CDR3 in amino acids: CSAREDRATGANVLTF. DNA of the CDR3: TGCAGTGCTAGAGAAGACAGGGCGACTGGGGCCAACGTCCTGACTTTC. The chain carries TRBV20-1 and TRBJ2-6; 7 bases map to TRBD1. The CDR3 extends over 16 amino acids. Germline loops: CDR1 DFQATT, CDR2 SNEGSKA (reference sequence). After removal of 0 bases from V and 2 bases from J, the junction contained 4 bases not matched to a gene.

This chain uses TRBV28 with TRBJ1-1; 8 bases map to TRBD1. V dropped 3 bases and J dropped 3; count of bases not matched to a gene: 9. Germline-derived CDR1 and CDR2 are MDHEN and SYDVKM. The CDR3 loop spans 16 amino acids. CDR3 loop: CASSFLRTGWDTEAFF. CDR3 DNA sequence: TGTGCCAGCAGTTTTTTGCGGACAGGGTGGGACACTGAAGCTTTCTTT.

This clonotype was detected ten times or more. This chain uses TRBV7-8 with TRBJ2-3; D is uncertain. Trimming removed 1 base at V and 2 bases at J, with 16 bases between. The germline V gene has CDR1 SGHVS and CDR2 FQNEAQ. The CDR3 spans 17 residues. The CDR3 coding sequence is TGTGCCAGCAGCTTAGGGTTATGGTACAGCACCACAGATACGCAGTATTTT. Its translation is CASSLGLWYSTTDTQYF.

The V gene is TRBV9, the J gene TRBJ2-1, with 10 bases identical to TRBD1. The junction had 4 bases not matched to a gene; V was cut back by 3 bases and J by 4 bases. The V gene's germline CDR1 is SGDLS and CDR2 YYNGEE. The CDR3 is made up of 15 amino acids. CDR3 in amino acids: CASSATGGRYNEQFF. The CDR3 coding sequence is TGTGCCAGCAGCGCGACAGGGGGCCGATACAATGAGCAGTTCTTC.

The V call is TRBV11-2, the J call TRBJ2-3; D is perhaps TRBD2 (7 bases). Germline loops: CDR1 SGHAT, CDR2 FQNNGV. The CDR3 sequence is 14 residues long. V dropped 5 bases and J dropped 6 bases, with 15 bases sitting between them. This CDR3 reads CASSQTGGWDTQYF. The CDR3 DNA follows: TGTGCCAGCAGCCAGACGGGGGGCTGGGATACGCAGTATTTT.

This chain uses TRBV15 with TRBJ1-4, with TRBD1 matching 10 bases. The CDR3 has 15 amino acids. The V and J ends lost 0 bases and 6 bases, in that order; junction bases with no gene match: 1. The germline V gene has CDR1 LNHNV and CDR2 YYDKDF (reference sequence). CDR3 sequence reads: CATSRDGTGDEKLFF. In DNA form, the CDR3 reads TGTGCCACCAGCAGAGATGGGACAGGGGATGAAAAACTGTTTTTT.

The chain has TRBV5-4 and TRBJ1-3; TRBD1 might be the D (5 bases). The CDR3 covers 17 residues. V was shortened by 5 bases and J by 0 bases, with 18 bases between the two germline ends. Looked up from germline, CDR1 is SGHNT and CDR2 is YYREEE (reference sequence). CDR3 DNA: TGTGCCAGCAGACTGCCAGGCGGGGCCAACTCTGGAAACACCATATATTTT. Its protein is CASRLPGGANSGNTIYF.

The sample holds a few counts of this clonotype. The rearrangement joins TRBV20-1 to TRBJ2-1; D is tentatively TRBD1 or TRBD2 (6 bases each). V was trimmed by 5 bases and J by 9 bases, leaving 17 bases between them. Per germline, CDR1 DFQATT and CDR2 SNEGSKA (reference sequence). The CDR3 is made up of 13 amino acids. Here the CDR3 reads CSAWGRDLVEQFF. For the CDR3, the DNA is TGCAGTGCTTGGGGGCGGGACCTAGTTGAGCAGTTCTTC.

Many counts were recorded for this clonotype. CDR3 nucleotides: TGTGCCAGCAGTTACTCGATGGGGCTAGCGGGGGGGCAGACCTACAATGAGCAGTTCTTC. Encoded protein: CASSYSMGLAGGQTYNEQFF. The chain links TRBV6-5 to TRBJ2-1; 12 bases align to TRBD2. The CDR3 covers 20 residues. Germline loops: CDR1 MNHEY, CDR2 SVGAGI. Losses at the gene ends were 0 bases for V and 2 bases for J; bases not matched to a gene: 11.